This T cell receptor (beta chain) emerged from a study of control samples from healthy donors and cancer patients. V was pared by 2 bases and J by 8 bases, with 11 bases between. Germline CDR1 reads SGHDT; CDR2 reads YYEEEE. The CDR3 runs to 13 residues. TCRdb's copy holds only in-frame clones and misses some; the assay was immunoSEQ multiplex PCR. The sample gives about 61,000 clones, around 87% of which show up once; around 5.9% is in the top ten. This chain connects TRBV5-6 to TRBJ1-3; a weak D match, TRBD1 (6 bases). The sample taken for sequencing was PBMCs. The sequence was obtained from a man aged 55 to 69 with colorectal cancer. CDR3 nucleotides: TGTGCCAGCAGCTTCGGGGGGCGCGACACCATATATTTT. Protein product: CASSFGGRDTIYF.